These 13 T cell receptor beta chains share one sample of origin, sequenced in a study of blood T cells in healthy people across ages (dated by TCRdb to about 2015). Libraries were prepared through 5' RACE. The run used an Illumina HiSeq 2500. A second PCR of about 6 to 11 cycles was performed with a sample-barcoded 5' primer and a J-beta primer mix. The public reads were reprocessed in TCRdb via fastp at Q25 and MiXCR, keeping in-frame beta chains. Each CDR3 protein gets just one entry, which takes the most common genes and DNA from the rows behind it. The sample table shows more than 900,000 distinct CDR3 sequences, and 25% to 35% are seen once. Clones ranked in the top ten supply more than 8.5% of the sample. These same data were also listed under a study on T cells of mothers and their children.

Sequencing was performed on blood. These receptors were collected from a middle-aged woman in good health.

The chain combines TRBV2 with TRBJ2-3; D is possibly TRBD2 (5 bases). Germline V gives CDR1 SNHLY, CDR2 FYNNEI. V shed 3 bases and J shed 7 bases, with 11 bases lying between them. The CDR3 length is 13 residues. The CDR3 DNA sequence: TGTGCCAGCAGTGAGGATCGGGGTAATACGCAGTATTTT. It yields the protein CASSEDRGNTQYF.

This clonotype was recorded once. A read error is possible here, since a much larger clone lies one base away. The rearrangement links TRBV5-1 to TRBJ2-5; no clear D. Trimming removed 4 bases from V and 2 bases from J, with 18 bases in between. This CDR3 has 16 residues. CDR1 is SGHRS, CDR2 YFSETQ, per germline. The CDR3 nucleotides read TGCGCCAGCAGCCCCGGGCAACTAACCTTACAAGAGACCCAGTACTTC. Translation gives CASSPGQLTLQETQYF.

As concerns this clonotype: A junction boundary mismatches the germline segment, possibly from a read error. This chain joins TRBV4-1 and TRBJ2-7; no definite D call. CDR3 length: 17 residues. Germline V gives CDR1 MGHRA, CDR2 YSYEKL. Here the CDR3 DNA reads TGCGCCAGCAGCCAAGCATCTCATGGCAGTCCCTCCTGCGAGCAGTACTTC. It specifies CASSQASHGSPSCEQYF.

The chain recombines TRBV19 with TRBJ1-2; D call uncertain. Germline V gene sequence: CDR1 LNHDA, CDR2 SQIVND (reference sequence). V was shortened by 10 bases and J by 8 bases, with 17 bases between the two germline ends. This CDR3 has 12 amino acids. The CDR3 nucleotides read TGTGCCACCGATCTGGGGAACGGCGGCTACACCTTC. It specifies CATDLGNGGYTF.

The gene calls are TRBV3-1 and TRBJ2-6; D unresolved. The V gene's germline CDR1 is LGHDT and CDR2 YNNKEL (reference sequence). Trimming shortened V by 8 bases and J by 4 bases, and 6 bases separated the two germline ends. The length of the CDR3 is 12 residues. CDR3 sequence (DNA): TGTGCCAGCGAATCCGGGGCCAACGTCCTGACTTTC. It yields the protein CASESGANVLTF.

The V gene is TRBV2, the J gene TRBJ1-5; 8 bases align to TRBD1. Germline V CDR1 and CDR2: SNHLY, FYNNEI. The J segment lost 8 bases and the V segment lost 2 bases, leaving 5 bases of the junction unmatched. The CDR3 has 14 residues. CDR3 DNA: TGTGCCAGCAGTGAAAGCAGGGGGCATGAGCCCCAGCATTTT. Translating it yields CASSESRGHEPQHF.

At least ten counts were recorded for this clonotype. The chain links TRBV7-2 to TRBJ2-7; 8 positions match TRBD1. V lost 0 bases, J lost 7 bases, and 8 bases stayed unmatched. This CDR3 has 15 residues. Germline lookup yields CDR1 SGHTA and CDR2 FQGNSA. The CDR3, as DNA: TGTGCCAGCAGCTTAGCATACGGGACAGGCAAAGAGCAGTACTTC. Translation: CASSLAYGTGKEQYF.

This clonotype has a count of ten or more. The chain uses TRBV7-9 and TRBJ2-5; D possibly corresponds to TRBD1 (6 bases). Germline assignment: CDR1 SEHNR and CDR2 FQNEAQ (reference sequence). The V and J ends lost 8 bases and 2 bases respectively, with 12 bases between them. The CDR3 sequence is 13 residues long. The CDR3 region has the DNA TGTGCCAGCGCCGCCGGGACACAAGAGACCCAGTACTTC. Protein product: CASAAGTQETQYF.

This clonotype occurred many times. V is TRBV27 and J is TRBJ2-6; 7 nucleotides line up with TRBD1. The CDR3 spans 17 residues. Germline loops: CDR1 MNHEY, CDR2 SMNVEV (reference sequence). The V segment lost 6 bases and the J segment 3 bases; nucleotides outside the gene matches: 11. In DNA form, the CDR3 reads TGTGCCAGCAGCTCCGGGACAGATAGATATGGGGCCAACGTCCTGACTTTC. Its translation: CASSSGTDRYGANVLTF. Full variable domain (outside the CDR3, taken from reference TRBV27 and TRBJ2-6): EAQVTQNPRYLITVTGKKLTVTCSQNMNHEYMSWYRQDPGLGLRQIYYSMNVEVTDKGDVPEGYKVSRKEKRNFPLILESPSPNQTSLYFCASSSGTDRYGANVLTFGAGSRLTVL.

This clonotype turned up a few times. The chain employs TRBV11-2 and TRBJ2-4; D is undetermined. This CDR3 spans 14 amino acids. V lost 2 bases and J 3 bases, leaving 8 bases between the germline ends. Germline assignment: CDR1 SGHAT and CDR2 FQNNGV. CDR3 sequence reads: CASSLNLGKNIQYF. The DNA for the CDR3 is TGTGCCAGCAGCTTAAACCTTGGCAAAAACATTCAGTACTTC.

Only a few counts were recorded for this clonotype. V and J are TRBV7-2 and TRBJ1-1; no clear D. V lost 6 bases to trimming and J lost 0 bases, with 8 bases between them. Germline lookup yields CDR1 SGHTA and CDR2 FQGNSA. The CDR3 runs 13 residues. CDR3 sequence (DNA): TGTGCCAGCAGGACGTACCTGAACACTGAAGCTTTCTTT. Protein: CASRTYLNTEAFF.

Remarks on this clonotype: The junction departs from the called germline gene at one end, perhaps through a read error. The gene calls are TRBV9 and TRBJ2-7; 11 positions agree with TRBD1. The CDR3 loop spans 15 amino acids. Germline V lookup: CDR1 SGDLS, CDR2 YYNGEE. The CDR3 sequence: CASGVEGTGGWEQYF. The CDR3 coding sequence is TGTGCCAGCGGCGTAGAGGGGACAGGGGGATGGGAGCAGTACTTC. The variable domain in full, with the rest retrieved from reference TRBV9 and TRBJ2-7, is DSGVTQTPKHLITATGQRVTLRCSPRSGDLSVYWYQQSLDQGLQFLIQYYNGEERAKGNILERFSAQQFPDLHSELNLSSLELGDSALYFCASGVEGTGGWEQYFGPGTRLTVT.

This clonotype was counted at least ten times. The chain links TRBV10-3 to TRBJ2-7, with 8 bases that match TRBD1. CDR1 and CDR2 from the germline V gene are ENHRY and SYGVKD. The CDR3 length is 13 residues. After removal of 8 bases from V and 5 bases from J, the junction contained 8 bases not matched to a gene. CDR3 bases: TGTGCCATCGGGGCCGGACAGGGCGACGAGCAGTACTTC. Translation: CAIGAGQGDEQYF.